The TCR beta chain under discussion was sequenced for a study of blood T cell repertoires in COVID-19. In the study overall: Material from acute and convalescent COVID-19 was sourced from the United States, Italy and Spain. In each case, the material was cDNA or gDNA derived from T cells, B-cell-depleted T cells, or PBMCs.

Original handling: It was from reference gene primer amplification that nucleated cell counts were estimated. Data came from immunoSEQ multiplex PCR; TCRdb stores just in-frame clones and leaves some out. That table gives V, J and clone size, and the DNA gave D and trimming. Among approximately 71,000 clones listed, about 88% were seen once. From germline, CDR1 is SGHAT and CDR2 FQNNGV. The V gene end was trimmed by 5 bases and the J gene end by 4 bases; junction bases not matched to a gene: 17. The CDR3 runs 18 residues. The gene calls are TRBV11-2 and TRBJ2-5; TRBD2 matches 9 bases. Sequencing was done on a sample of peripheral blood. The TCR comes from a human donor in a cohort sampled during active COVID-19. CDR3 nucleotide sequence: TGTGCCAGCAGCCTCCGTCTAGCGGGACCGGGGGGGCCAGAGACCCAGTACTTC. The encoded protein is CASSLRLAGPGGPETQYF. Using reference TRBV11-2 and TRBJ2-5 for the parts outside the CDR3, the full variable domain is EAGVAQSPRYKIIEKRQSVAFWCNPISGHATLYWYQQILGQGPKLLIQFQNNGVVDDSQLPKDRFSAERLKGVDSTLKIQPAKLEDSAVYLCASSLRLAGPGGPETQYFGPGTRLLVL.